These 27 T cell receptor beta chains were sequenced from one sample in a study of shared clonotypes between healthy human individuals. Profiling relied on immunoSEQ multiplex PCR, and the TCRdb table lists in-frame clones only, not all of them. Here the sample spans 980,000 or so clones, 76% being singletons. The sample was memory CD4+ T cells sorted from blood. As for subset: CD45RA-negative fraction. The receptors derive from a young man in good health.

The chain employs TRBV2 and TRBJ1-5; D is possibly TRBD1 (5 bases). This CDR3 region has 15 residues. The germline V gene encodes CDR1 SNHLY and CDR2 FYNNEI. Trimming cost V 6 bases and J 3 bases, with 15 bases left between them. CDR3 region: CASRKEGRDNQPQHF. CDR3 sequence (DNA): TGTGCCAGCAGAAAGGAGGGGCGCGACAATCAGCCCCAGCATTTT.

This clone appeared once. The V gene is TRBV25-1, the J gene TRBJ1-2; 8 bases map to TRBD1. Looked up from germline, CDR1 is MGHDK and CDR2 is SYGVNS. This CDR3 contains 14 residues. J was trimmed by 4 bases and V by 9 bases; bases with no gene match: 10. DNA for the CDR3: TGTGCCAGTAGCAAACAGGGGGGAATCTATGGCTACACCTTC. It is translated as CASSKQGGIYGYTF.

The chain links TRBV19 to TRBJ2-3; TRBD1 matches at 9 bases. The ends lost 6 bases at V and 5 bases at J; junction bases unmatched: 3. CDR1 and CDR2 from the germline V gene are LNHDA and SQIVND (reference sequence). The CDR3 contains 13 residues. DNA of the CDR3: TGTGCCAGTAGCACGGGACAGGGAGATACGCAGTATTTT. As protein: CASSTGQGDTQYF.

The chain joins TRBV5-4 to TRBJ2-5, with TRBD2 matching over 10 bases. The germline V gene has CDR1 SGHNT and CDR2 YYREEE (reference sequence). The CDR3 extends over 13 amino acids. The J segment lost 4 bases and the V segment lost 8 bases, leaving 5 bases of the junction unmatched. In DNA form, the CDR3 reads TGTGCCAGTGGTCCTAGCGGGAGAGAGACCCAGTACTTC. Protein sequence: CASGPSGRETQYF.

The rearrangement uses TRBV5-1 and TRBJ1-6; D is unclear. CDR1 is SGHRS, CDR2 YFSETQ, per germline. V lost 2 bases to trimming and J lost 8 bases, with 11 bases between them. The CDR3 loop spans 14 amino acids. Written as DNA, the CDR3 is TGCGCCAGCAGCTTTGCACCGAAGGATTCACCCCTCCACTTT. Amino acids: CASSFAPKDSPLHF.

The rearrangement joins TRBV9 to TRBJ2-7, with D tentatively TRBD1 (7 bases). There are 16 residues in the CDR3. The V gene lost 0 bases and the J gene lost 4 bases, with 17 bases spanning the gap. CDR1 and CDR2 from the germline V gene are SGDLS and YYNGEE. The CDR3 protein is CASSVAGAGQQYEQYF. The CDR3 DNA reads TGTGCCAGCAGCGTAGCTGGGGCGGGACAGCAATACGAGCAGTACTTC.

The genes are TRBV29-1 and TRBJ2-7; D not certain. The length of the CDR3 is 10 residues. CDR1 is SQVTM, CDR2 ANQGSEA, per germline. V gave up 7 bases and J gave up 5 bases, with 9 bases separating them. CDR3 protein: CSAWANEQYF. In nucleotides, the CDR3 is TGCAGCGCTTGGGCGAACGAGCAGTACTTC.

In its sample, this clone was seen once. In DNA, the CDR3 is TGTGCCAGCACCTGGGGGGGGCGGGCTAATGAAAAACTGTTTTTT. As protein: CASTWGGRANEKLFF. The genes are TRBV28 and TRBJ1-4; D possibly corresponds to TRBD1 (6 bases). The CDR3 loop spans 15 amino acids. Germline CDR1 MDHEN, CDR2 SYDVKM. V was cut by 7 bases and J by 3 bases, with 15 bases left in between.

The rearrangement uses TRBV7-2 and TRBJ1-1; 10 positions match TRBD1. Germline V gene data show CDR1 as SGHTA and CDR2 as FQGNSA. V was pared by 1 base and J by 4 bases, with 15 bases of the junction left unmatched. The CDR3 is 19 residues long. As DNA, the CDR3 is TGTGCCAGCAGCTTAGGGGTTTTCGGAGACAGGGGGCCGGGCACTGAAGCTTTCTTT. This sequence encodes CASSLGVFGDRGPGTEAFF.

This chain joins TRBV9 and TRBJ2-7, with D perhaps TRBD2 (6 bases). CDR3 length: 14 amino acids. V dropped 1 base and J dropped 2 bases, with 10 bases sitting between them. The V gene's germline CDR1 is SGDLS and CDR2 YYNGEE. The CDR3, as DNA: TGTGCCAGCAGCGTAACCGGGGGAGCCTACGAGCAGTACTTC. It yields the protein CASSVTGGAYEQYF.

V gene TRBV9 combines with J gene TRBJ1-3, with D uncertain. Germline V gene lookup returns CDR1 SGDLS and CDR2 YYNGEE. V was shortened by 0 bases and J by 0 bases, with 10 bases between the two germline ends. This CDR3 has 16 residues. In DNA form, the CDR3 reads TGTGCCAGCAGCGTAGATGTCAGCGTCTCTGGAAACACCATATATTTT. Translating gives CASSVDVSVSGNTIYF.

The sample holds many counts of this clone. The CDR3 region has the DNA TGTGCCAGCTCACCTGACCCCATGGGGGCGGGCACTGAAGCTTTCTTT. Translation: CASSPDPMGAGTEAFF. This chain joins TRBV18 and TRBJ1-1; D possibly corresponds to TRBD1 (6 bases). The CDR3 consists of 16 residues. The germline V gene encodes CDR1 KGHSH and CDR2 LQKENI. V was pared by 3 bases and J by 4 bases, with 18 bases between.

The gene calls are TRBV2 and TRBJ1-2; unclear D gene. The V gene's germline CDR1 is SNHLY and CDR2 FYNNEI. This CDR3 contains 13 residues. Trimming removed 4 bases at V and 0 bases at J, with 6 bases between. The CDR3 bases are TGTGCCAGCAGTGGGGCAACTAACTATGGCTACACCTTC. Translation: CASSGATNYGYTF.

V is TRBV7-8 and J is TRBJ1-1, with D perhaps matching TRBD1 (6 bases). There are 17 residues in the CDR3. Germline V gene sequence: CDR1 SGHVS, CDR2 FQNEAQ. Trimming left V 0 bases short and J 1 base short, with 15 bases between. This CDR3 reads CASSLARTQGTNTEAFF. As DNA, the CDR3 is TGTGCCAGCAGCTTAGCGAGGACGCAGGGGACGAACACTGAAGCTTTCTTT.

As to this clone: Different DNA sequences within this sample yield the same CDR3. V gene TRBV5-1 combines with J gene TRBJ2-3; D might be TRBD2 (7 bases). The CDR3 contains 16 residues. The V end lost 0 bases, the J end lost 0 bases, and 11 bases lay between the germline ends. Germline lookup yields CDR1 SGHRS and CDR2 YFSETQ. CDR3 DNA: TGCGCCAGCAGCTTGGCGGCGGGGGCGAGCACAGATACGCAGTATTTT. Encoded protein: CASSLAAGASTDTQYF.

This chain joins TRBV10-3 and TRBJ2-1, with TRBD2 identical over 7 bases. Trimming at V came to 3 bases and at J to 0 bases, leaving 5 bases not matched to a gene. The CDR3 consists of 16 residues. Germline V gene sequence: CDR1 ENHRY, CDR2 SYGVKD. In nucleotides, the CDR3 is TGTGCCATCAGTGAACTAGCGCAGAGCTCCTACAATGAGCAGTTCTTC. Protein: CAISELAQSSYNEQFF.

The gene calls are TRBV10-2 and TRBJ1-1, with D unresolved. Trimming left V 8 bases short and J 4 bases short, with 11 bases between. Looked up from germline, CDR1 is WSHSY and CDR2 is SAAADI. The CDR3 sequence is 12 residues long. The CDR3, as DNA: TGCGCCAGCGTAGGTTGGGGCACTGAAGCTTTCTTT. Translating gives CASVGWGTEAFF.

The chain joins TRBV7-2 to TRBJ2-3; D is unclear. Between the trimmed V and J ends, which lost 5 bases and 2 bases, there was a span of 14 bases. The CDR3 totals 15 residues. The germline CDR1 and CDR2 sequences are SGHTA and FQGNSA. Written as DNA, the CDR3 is TGTGCCAGCAGCCCTAGGAGCGCGCCCACAGATACGCAGTATTTT. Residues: CASSPRSAPTDTQYF.

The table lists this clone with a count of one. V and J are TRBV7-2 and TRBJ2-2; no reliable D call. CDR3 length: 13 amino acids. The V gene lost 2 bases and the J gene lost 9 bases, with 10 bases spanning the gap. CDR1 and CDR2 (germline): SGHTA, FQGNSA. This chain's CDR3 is CASSLLLGRELFF. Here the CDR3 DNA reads TGTGCCAGCAGCTTACTTCTGGGCCGGGAGCTGTTTTTT.

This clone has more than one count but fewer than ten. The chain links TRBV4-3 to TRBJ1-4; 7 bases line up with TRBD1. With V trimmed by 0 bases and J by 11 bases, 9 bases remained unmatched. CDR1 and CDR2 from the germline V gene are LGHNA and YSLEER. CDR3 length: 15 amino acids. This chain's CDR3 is CASSQDRPGGDKLFF. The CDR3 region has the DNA TGCGCCAGCAGCCAAGATCGGCCAGGGGGGGATAAACTGTTTTTT.

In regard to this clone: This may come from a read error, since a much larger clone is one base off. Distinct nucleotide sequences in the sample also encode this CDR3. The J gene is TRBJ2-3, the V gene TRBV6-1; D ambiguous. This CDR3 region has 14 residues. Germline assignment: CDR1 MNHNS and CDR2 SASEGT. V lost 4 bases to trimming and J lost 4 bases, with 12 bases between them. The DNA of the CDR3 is TGTGCCAGCAGTGGGCAGTCTGGGGCAGATACGCAGTATTTT. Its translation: CASSGQSGADTQYF.

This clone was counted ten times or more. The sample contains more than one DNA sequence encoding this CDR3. The CDR3 loop is CASSVVGRRGGGYEQYF. The CDR3, as DNA: TGTGCCAGCAGCGTAGTCGGTCGGCGCGGAGGGGGGTACGAGCAGTACTTC. V gene TRBV9 combines with J gene TRBJ2-7; D possibly uses TRBD1 or TRBD2 (6 bases each). The CDR3 consists of 17 residues. The V gene's germline CDR1 is SGDLS and CDR2 YYNGEE. V dropped 0 bases and J dropped 4 bases, with 20 bases sitting between them.

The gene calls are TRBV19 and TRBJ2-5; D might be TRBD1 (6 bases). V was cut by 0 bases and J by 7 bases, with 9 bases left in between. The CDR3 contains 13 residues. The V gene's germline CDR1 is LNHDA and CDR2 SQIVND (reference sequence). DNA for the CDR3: TGTGCCAGTAGTATAGAAAAAGGGGGGACCCAGTACTTC. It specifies CASSIEKGGTQYF.

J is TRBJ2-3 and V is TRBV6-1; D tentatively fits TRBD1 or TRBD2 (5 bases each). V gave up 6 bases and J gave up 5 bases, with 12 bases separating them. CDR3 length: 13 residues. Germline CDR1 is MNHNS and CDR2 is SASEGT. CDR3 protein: CASSLRDGDTQYF. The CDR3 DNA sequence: TGTGCCAGCAGCCTCAGGGACGGAGATACGCAGTATTTT.

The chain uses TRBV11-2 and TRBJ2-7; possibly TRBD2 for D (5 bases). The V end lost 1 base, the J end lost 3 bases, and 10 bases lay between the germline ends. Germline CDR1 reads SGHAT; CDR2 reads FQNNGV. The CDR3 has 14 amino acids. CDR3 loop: CASSLGPGNYEQYF. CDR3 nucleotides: TGTGCCAGCAGCTTAGGTCCCGGGAACTACGAGCAGTACTTC.

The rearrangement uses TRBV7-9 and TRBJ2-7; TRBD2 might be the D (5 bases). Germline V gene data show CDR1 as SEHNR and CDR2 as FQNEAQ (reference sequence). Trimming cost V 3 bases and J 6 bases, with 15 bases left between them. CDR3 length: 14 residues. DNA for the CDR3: TGTGCCAGCAGCTTGACGGGAAGTATAAGCGAGCAGTACTTC. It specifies CASSLTGSISEQYF.

CDR3 in DNA: TGTGCCAGCAGCCAAGACAGGTCCTATGGCTACACCTTC. Its translation is CASSQDRSYGYTF. This chain links TRBV14 with TRBJ1-2; unclear D gene. The CDR3 loop spans 13 amino acids. CDR1 is SGHDN, CDR2 FVKESK, per germline. V was pared by 0 bases and J by 4 bases, with 6 bases between.